The 2 T cell receptor beta chains listed next were all sequenced from one sample in a study of vaccination and CD4 T cells after COVID-19. The study sequenced cultured CD4+ T cell DNA using the Oncomine TCR Beta short-read assay. Each CDR3 protein gets one entry after TCRdb re-called the PCR reads with MiXCR. The sample records approximately 20,000 distinct CDR3 sequences, around two fifths being singletons. No antigen has been assigned to these receptors. Treatment reported: approximately 11-day PBMC culture with coronavirus spike peptide pools or control peptides (ViraFEST assay). The sequencing used CD4+ T cells from blood, cultured in vitro, collected before SARS-CoV-2 vaccination. The receptors originated from a human donor who had recovered from COVID-19.

This chain links TRBV11-3 with TRBJ1-1; D is ambiguous. There are 16 residues in the CDR3. V was shortened by 4 bases and J by 1 base, with 16 bases between the two germline ends. Germline V gives CDR1 SGHNT, CDR2 YENEEA. The CDR3 DNA reads as TGTGCCAGCAGCTCCGGGCGCGTGTTCGCGAACACTGAAGCTTTCTTT. This sequence encodes CASSSGRVFANTEAFF.

This clonotype was observed a handful of times. The chain links TRBV7-9 to TRBJ1-6; 8 nucleotides match TRBD1. Germline lookup yields CDR1 SEHNR and CDR2 FQNEAQ (reference sequence). The CDR3 runs to 15 residues. V lost 5 bases and J lost 9; bases outside the gene matches: 9. The CDR3 region is CASSIDRGSGSPLHF. The CDR3 region has the DNA TGTGCCAGCAGCATAGACAGGGGATCGGGTTCACCCCTCCACTTT.